This TCR beta chain derives from a study of cytomegalovirus exposure and HLA in healthy donors (dated by TCRdb to about 2017). Turning to the overall study: An earlier analysis of approximately 550 of the donors reported roughly 270 Gb of sequence data and 100 million to 140 million unique TCR beta sequences from 190 million or so T cells. An earlier analysis of 587 of the donors used high-throughput TCR beta sequencing to judge whether each TCR beta V gene segment behaved as functional or pseudogenic. To predict cytomegalovirus infection status, the study brought together high-throughput TCR immunosequencing, statistical association of individual TCRs with disease status, and machine learning. A separate validation cohort of more than 100 different subjects was used in addition to the roughly 700-subject first cohort. A later genetic analysis took genome-wide SNP genotypes for about 60% of the roughly 670 donors and used that subset as a discovery cohort. Donor age, sex, ethnicity and CMV serostatus were compiled together with the repertoire data. Approximately 300 gigabases of sequencing data and 80 million or so unique TCR sequences were included in an early release covering roughly 700 HLA-typed donors. Of the roughly 400 genotyped donors, around 81% fell in the genetic ancestry cluster associated with self-reported Caucasian donors. Typing coverage varied by locus: about 629-630 donors for A, B, C, DRB1 and DQB1; roughly 560 for DQA1; some 610 for DPA1; around 490 for DPB1. Among 398 genotyped donors of the cohort, an average of roughly 240,000 unique TCR beta nucleotide sequences were sequenced per donor, approximately 20% of them non-productive. Class I and class II HLA loci were covered by the typing at four-digit resolution. The study aimed to test whether cataloging public T cell receptors could reveal signatures of past pathogen exposure. The T cell repertoires of under 750 subjects were profiled by immunosequencing and related to cytomegalovirus serostatus. The later analysis used no new phenotypic data to find candidate immune exposures, relying instead on TCR beta sequences and their occurrence across donors. All discovery cohort repertoires had been generated on a single sequencing platform. Roughly 5 DR-DQ haplotypes were treated as single units for association and clustering because of strong linkage in the cohort. A later analysis re-examined previously published TCR beta repertoires from over 500 donors and added high-resolution HLA genotyping to investigate patterns of TCR occurrence. Broad study findings and their caveats: In a later genetic analysis, fewer N-insertions in productive TCRs were reported among donors in an Asian-associated ancestry cluster than the roughly 700-donor mean. Cytomegalovirus status was reported to be diagnosed by the classifier with high specificity and sensitivity in both the original and validation cohorts. Correlated functional status among segregating V segments might be attributable to linkage disequilibrium, but an unknown experimental factor could not be ruled out. Most TCR sequences were observed very rarely across donors, whereas some public TCRs were present in many individuals. Most CMV-associated TCR beta chains appeared to be HLA-restricted in a later analysis, and the HLA associations seemed to be driven largely by CMV exposure. In a later analysis, TCR association rates were found to vary across HLA loci, with the most associated TCRs seen for DRB1 alleles and the fewest for HLA-C alleles. The cohort was sequenced for TCR beta chains only, and without alpha or paired-chain data the features that could be detected were limited. Because counts were too low, more than 15 rarely observed V segments, including chromosome 9 orphons, were left out of the earlier analysis of 587 of the donors. A later analysis reported that several top co-occurrence clusters appeared linked to parvovirus B19, influenza, CMV and Epstein-Barr virus. In vitro tests confirmed that a few of the cytomegalovirus-associated TCR beta chains recognize cytomegalovirus antigens. Presence/absence analyses assumed roughly uniform sequencing depth across donors, an assumption that may not hold. A cluster of highly shared sequence variants was judged likely to be a technical artifact of the sequencing pipeline. An earlier analysis of approximately 540 of the donors showed that most TCR beta V segments appeared in productive rearrangements either about 87% or about 30% of the time, which broadly matched IMGT annotations. In the study, 164 TCR beta chains were listed as associated with cytomegalovirus. Because the 87-base-pair reads could not distinguish some IMGT-functional V segments, including TRBV6-2 and TRBV6-3, those segments were excluded. Immune exposure information for the cohort was limited to CMV serostatus. An association between a missense DCLRE1C variant and V-gene and J-gene trimming of TCR beta chains was found in a later genetic analysis and replicated in an independent cohort. In a later analysis, some 18,000 TCR beta sequences were associated with specific HLA alleles at a false discovery rate of 0.05. Strong co-occurrence of HLA alleles, especially DR and DQ, made assigning TCR associations to individual alleles difficult. A further reported finding was that TCR beta sequences accurately predicted the HLA-A and HLA-B alleles for most subjects in the first cohort. Because HLA typing was missing for some donors at each locus, association tests included only the typed subset. In a later analysis, HLA-associated TCR beta chains showed more clonal expansion and lower generation probabilities than non-associated chains that were equally common. According to the authors, the approach could potentially be generalized to other disease states and immunological phenotypes.

The sample holds one count of this clone. This clone's antigen is unknown. Base qualities were left out, and no much larger clone turns up one base away. The cohort comprised 550 to 700 healthy bone marrow donors. All cohort members were sampled while nominally healthy, although unrecorded immune exposures were likely present. The donor was CMV seropositive and belonged to the group of over 250 seropositive cohort members. Every donor gave a peripheral blood sample, and the peripheral blood mononuclear cells from that sample were used for TCR beta sequencing. The Qiagen DNeasy Blood Extraction Kit was used to extract genomic DNA from the blood cell samples. For CDR1 and CDR2, the germline V gene lists SGHVS and FNYEAQ. V loses 0 bases at its end and J loses 3 bases; junction bases beyond the gene matches: 2. The CDR3 measures 17 amino acids from cysteine to phenylalanine. Just the 51-base CDR3 DNA is kept, in frame starting at base 1.

Libraries were made using the immunoSEQ multiplex PCR assay. For the multiplex PCR, a mixture combining 60 forward primers for TCR Vbeta segments and 13 reverse primers for TCR Jbeta segments was used. The CDR3 region of rearranged TCR beta genes was amplified from genomic DNA by a multiplex PCR assay. Amplified TCR beta libraries were sequenced as 87-base-pair reads on the Illumina HiSeq System. The authors processed their data as follows. A later analysis counted some 74 million unique TCR beta chains across the 650 to 800 repertoires, and roughly 9.9 million of these chains were shared by at least two donors. Raw reads were error-corrected and collapsed into unique sequences with a nearest-neighbor algorithm that merged closely related sequences to remove PCR and sequencing errors. V, D and J gene segments were assigned by aligning CDR3 sequences to IMGT reference sequences. For a sequence to be retained, a match of at least six nucleotides was required to both a V gene segment and a J gene segment. A rearrangement counted as productive if the CDR3 had no stop codons and remained in frame with V and J, and every other rearrangement counted as non-productive. CDR3 was defined according to IMGT convention as the region running from the second conserved V-encoded cysteine to the conserved J-encoded phenylalanine. In an earlier analysis of roughly 580 of the donors, sequences lacking an unambiguous match to a single V gene segment were excluded. In an earlier analysis of 500 to 750 of the donors, V segments were called functional above 56.7% productive rearrangements and were called segregating when the between-donor standard deviation exceeded 5%. A statistical classification framework was built to diagnose cytomegalovirus status from the catalog of TCR beta chain sequences. A later analysis assigned V and J genes by comparing TCR nucleotide sequences with IMGT/GENE-DB human TR gene sequences. The TCRdist pipeline was used in a later analysis to assign CDR3 sequences and most-parsimonious VDJ recombination scenarios. In a later analysis, every TCR beta chain was defined by the combination of its CDR3 amino acid sequence and its V-gene family, and reads without a unique V-gene family were dropped. A later analysis removed 550 to 700 highly shared, low-generation-probability nucleotide sequences to deal with suspected cross-contamination and a sequencing artifact. For each public chain, a later analysis derived a clonal expansion index from normalized ranks of inferred template counts within each repertoire. In a later analysis, generation probabilities were computed with a VDJ recombination model fitted to out-of-frame rearrangements, and the resulting probabilities were checked against IGoR. Hypergeometric tests were used in a later analysis to score TCR-TCR, TCR-HLA and TCR-CMV co-occurrence, with a repertoire-size bias correction applied to the TCR pairs. False discovery rates were estimated in a later analysis by permuting HLA or CMV assignments 20 times. In a later analysis, co-occurring TCRs were grouped using DBSCAN, with TCRdist sequence similarity added in when clustering inside HLA-allele-positive subsets. Repertoires with fewer than 30,000 or more than 120,000 public chains were left out of co-occurrence clustering, as were five repertoires with anomalous nucleotide sharing. TCRdb re-hosts the immuneACCESS table, in-frame sequences only. Its copies lack some clones; in the studies checked, an unresolved V gene accounts for under half of them, and the cause for the rest is not known. V, J and clone size are those of that table, while D and trimming were read from the DNA. This sample gives 170,000 or so clones in total; 80% of them show up just once. Together, the top ten hold 1% of the sample.

The sequence links TRBV7-6 to TRBJ2-2; TRBD1 lines up with 12 middle nucleotides. Source material: PBMCs. This TCR was sampled from a woman aged 45-59 years in good health and CMV-seropositive. CDR3 sequence: CASSLAGQGAYTGELFF. The nucleotide sequence is TGTGCCAGCAGCTTAGCGGGACAGGGGGCTTACACCGGGGAGCTGTTTTTT.